This T cell receptor (beta chain) was captured by sequencing in a study of type 1 regulatory T cells. Study-wide context: T-allo10 is a Tr1-enriched, alloantigen-specific CD4 T cell product made in vitro. Study-level findings and limits: Type 1 regulatory T cells had a more restricted TCR repertoire than non-type 1 regulatory T cells.

The germline V gene has CDR1 DFQATT and CDR2 SNEGSKA (reference sequence). Trimming at V came to 4 bases and at J to 6 bases, leaving 5 bases not matched to a gene. This CDR3 has 13 amino acids. MiXCR, run by TCRdb on the reads, gives a single entry per CDR3 protein. This sample has about 69,000 distinct CDR3 sequences; more than 20% occur once, and the top ten carry more than 6.5%. Points on this clonotype: Its specificity is unknown.

Sequencing was performed on cultured type 1 regulatory T (Tr1) cells, either the whole culture or a sorted fraction (not recorded which). V and J are TRBV20-1 and TRBJ1-4; 7 nucleotides agree with TRBD1. The TCR sequence derives from a human donor in good health. The CDR3 coding sequence is TGCAGTGCTATTCGGACAGGCGATGAAAAACTGTTTTTT. Translation gives CSAIRTGDEKLFF.